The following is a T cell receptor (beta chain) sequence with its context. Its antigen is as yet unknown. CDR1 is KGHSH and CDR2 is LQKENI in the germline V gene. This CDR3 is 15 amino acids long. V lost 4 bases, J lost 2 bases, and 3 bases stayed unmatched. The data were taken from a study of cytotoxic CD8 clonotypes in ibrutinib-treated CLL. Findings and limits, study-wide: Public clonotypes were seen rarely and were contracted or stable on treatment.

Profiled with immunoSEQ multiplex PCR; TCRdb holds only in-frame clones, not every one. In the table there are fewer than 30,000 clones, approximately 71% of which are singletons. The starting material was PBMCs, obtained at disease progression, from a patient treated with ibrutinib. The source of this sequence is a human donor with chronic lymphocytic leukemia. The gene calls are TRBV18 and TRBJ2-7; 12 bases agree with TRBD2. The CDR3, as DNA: TGTGCCAGCTCACGGACTAGCGGGGACACCTACGAGCAGTACTTC. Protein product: CASSRTSGDTYEQYF.